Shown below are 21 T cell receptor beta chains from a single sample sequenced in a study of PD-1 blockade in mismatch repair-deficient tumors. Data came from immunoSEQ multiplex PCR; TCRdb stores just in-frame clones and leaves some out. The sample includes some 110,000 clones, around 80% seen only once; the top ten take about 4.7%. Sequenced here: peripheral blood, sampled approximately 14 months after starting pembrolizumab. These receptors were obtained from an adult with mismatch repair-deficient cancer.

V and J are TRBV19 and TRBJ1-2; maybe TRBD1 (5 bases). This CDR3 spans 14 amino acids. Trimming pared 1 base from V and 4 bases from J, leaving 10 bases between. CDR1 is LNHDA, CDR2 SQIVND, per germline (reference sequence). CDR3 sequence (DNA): TGTGCCAGTAGTATAGGCAGGGCCTTCTATGGCTACACCTTC. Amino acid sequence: CASSIGRAFYGYTF.

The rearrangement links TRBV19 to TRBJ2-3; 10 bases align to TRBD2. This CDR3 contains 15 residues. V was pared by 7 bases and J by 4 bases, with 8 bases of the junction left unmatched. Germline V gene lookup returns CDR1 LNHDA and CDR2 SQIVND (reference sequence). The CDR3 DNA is TGTGCCAGTAAATCTAGCGGGAGTGAAGCAGATACGCAGTATTTT. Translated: CASKSSGSEADTQYF.

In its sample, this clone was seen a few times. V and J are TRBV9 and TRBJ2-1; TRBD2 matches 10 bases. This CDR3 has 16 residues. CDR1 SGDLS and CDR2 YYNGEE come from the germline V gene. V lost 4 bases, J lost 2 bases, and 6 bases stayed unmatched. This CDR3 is CASSNKAGGPYNEQFF. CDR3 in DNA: TGTGCCAGCAGCAACAAAGCGGGAGGGCCCTACAATGAGCAGTTCTTC.

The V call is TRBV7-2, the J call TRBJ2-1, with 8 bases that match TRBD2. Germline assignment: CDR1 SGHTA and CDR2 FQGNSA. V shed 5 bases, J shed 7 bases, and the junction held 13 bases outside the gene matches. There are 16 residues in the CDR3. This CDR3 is CASSLGRSGSLNEQFF. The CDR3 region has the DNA TGTGCCAGCAGCCTGGGAAGGAGCGGGAGCTTAAATGAGCAGTTCTTC.

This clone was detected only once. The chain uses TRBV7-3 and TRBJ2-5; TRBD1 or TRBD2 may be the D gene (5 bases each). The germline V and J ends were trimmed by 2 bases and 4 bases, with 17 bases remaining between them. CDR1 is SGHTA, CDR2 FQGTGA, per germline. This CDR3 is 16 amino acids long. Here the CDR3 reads CASSLGFGAISETQYF. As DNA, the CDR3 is TGTGCCAGCAGCTTAGGTTTCGGGGCCATTTCAGAGACCCAGTACTTC.

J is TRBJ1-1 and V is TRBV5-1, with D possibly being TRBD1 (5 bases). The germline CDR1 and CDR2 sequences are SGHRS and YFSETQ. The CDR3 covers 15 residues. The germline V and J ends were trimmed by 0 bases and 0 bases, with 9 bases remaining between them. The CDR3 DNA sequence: TGCGCCAGCAGCTTGGCGGGGGGGATGAACACTGAAGCTTTCTTT. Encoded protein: CASSLAGGMNTEAFF.

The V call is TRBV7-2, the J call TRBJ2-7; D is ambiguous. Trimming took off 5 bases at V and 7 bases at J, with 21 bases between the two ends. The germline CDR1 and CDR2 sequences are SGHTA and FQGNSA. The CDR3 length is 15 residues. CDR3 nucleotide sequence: TGTGCCAGCAGCGCATCGGTCGGCCCAAAAGGGGAGCAGTACTTC. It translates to CASSASVGPKGEQYF.

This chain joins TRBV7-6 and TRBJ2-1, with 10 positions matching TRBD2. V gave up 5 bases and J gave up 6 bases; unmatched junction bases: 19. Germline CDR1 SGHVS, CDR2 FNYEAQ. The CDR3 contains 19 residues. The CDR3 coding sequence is TGTGCCAGCAGCGGACTTCGTACTAGCGGGACTTTTAACGTCAATGAGCAGTTCTTC. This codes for CASSGLRTSGTFNVNEQFF. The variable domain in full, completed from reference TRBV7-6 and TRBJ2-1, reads GAGVSQSPRYKVTKRGQDVALRCDPISGHVSLYWYRQALGQGPEFLTYFNYEAQQDKSGLPNDRFSAERPEGSISTLTIQRTEQRDSAMYRCASSGLRTSGTFNVNEQFFGPGTRLTVL.

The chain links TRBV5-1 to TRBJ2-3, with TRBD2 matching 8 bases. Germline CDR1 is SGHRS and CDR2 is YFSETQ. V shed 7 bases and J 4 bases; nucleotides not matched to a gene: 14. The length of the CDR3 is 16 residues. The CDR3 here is CASAPLGSGISDTQYF. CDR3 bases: TGCGCCAGCGCCCCGTTGGGTAGCGGGATCTCAGATACGCAGTATTTT.

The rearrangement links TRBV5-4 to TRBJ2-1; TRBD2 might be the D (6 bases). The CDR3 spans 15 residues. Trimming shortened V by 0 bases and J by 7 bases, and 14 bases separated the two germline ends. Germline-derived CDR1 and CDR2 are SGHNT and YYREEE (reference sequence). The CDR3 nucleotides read TGTGCCAGCAGCTTGGCGCGGGGACGAGAAAATGAGCAGTTCTTC. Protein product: CASSLARGRENEQFF.

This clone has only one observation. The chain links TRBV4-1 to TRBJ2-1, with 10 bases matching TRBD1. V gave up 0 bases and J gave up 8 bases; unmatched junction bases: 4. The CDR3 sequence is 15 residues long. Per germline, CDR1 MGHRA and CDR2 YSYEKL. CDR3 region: CASSQEWTGGDEQFF. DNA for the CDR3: TGCGCCAGCAGCCAAGAGTGGACAGGGGGGGATGAGCAGTTCTTC.

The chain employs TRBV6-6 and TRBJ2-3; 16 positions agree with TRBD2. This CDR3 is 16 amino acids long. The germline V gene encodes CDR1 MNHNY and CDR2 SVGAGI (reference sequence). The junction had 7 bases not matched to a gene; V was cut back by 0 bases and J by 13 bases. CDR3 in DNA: TGTGCCAGCAGTTACTCCGAGGGACTAGCGGGAGGGTCCAAGTATTTT. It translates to CASSYSEGLAGGSKYF.

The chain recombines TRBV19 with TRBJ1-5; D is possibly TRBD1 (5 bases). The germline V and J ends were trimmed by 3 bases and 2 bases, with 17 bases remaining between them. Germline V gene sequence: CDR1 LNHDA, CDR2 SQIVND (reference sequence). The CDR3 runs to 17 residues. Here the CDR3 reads CASSILGGTSGNQPQHF. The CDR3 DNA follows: TGTGCCAGTAGTATTTTAGGCGGGACCTCGGGCAATCAGCCCCAGCATTTT.

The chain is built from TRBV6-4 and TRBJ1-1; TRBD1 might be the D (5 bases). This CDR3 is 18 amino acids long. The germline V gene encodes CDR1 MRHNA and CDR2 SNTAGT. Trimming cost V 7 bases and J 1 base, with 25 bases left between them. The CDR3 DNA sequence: TGTGCCAGCAATAGTGACCGTTACCAGGGACGGTGGAACACTGAAGCTTTCTTT. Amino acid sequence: CASNSDRYQGRWNTEAFF.

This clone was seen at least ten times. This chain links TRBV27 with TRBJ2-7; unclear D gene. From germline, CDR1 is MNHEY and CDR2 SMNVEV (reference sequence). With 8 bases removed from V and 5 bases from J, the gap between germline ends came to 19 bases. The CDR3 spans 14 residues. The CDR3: CASASMTPSDEQYF. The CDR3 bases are TGTGCCAGCGCCTCCATGACGCCGTCCGACGAGCAGTACTTC.

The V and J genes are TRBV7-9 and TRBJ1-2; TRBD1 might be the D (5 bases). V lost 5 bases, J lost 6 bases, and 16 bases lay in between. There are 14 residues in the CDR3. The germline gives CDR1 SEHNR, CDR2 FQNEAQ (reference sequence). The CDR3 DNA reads TGTGCCAGCAGCCCGCGGGCAGGGTCCAATGGCTACACCTTC. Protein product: CASSPRAGSNGYTF.

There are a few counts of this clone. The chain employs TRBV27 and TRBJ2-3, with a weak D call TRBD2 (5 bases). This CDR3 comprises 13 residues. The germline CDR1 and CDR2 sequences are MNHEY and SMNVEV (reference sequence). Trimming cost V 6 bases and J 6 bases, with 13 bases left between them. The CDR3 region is CASSRLWRDTQYF. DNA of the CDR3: TGTGCCAGCAGCCGACTATGGCGGGATACGCAGTATTTT.

The CDR3 sequence: CASSSRGSRDNEQFF. DNA of the CDR3: TGTGCCAGCAGCTCCCGAGGGAGTAGAGACAATGAGCAGTTCTTC. This rearrangement joins TRBV6-5 to TRBJ2-1; possibly TRBD2 for D (5 bases). The CDR3 contains 15 residues. CDR1 is MNHEY and CDR2 is SVGAGI in the germline V gene. The V and J ends lost 6 bases and 5 bases respectively, with 17 bases between them.

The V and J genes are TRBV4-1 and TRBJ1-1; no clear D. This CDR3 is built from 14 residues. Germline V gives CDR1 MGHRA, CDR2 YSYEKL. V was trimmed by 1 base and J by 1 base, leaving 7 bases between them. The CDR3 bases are TGCGCCAGCAGCCAAGTAACGGAGAACACTGAAGCTTTCTTT. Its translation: CASSQVTENTEAFF.

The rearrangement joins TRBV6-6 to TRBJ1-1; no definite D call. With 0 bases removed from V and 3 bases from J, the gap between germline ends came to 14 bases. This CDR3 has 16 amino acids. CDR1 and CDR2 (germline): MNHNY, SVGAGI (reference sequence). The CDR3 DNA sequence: TGTGCCAGCAGTTACTCCGGGGAATGGGTAGACACTGAAGCTTTCTTT. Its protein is CASSYSGEWVDTEAFF.

The CDR3: CASSLGTGQGPQHF. DNA of the CDR3: TGTGCCAGCAGCTTGGGAACAGGGCAAGGGCCCCAGCATTTT. The J gene is TRBJ1-5, the V gene TRBV5-4, with D maybe TRBD1 (6 bases). There are 14 residues in the CDR3. Trimming took off 0 bases at V and 9 bases at J, with 13 bases between the two ends. Germline loops: CDR1 SGHNT, CDR2 YYREEE (reference sequence).